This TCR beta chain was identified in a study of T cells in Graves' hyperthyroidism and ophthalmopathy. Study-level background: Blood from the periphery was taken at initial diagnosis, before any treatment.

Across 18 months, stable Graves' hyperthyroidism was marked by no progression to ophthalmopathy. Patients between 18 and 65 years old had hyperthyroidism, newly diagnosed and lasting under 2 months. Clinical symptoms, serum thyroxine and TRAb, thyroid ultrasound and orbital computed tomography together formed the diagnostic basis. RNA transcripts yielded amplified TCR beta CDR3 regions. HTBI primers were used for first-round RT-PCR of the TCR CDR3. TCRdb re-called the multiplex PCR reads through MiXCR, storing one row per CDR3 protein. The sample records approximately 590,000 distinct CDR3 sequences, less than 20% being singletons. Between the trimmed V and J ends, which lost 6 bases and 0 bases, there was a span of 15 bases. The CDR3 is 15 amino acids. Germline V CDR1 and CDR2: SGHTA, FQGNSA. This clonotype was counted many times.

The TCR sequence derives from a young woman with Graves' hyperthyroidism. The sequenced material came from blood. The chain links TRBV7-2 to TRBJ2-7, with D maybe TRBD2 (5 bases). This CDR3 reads CASSPVALSSYEQYF. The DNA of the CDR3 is TGTGCCAGCAGTCCAGTAGCGCTAAGCTCCTACGAGCAGTACTTC.